A single sample is the source of the 8 T cell receptor beta chains below, sequenced in a study of cytomegalovirus exposure and HLA in healthy donors. Profiling relied on immunoSEQ multiplex PCR, and the TCRdb table lists in-frame clones only, not all of them. The sample shows approximately 80,000 clones, under 95% of them seen only once. Sequencing input: PBMCs. Every receptor here comes from a woman aged 30 to 39 in good health and CMV-seronegative.

The CDR3 bases are TGTGCCAGCAGCCTTCCTGAAGGGACAGGACTTCAAGTCGACGAGCAGTACTTC. Translated: CASSLPEGTGLQVDEQYF. This chain joins TRBV11-2 and TRBJ2-7, with TRBD1 matching 8 bases. Germline values: CDR1 SGHAT, CDR2 FQNNGV. J lost 5 bases, V lost 5 bases, and 20 bases had no gene match. The CDR3 contains 18 residues.

The gene calls are TRBV19 and TRBJ1-2; 7 bases are a match to TRBD1. Germline assignment: CDR1 LNHDA and CDR2 SQIVND (reference sequence). V dropped 6 bases and J dropped 8; count of bases not matched to a gene: 9. There are 13 residues in the CDR3. CDR3 protein: CASRITGAGGYTF. CDR3 nucleotide sequence: TGTGCCAGTAGAATTACAGGGGCAGGGGGCTACACCTTC.

The chain uses TRBV14 and TRBJ2-5, with TRBD1 matching over 10 bases. This CDR3 has 16 residues. With 4 bases clipped from V and 2 bases from J, the junction kept 7 bases outside the gene matches. CDR1 and CDR2 (germline): SGHDN, FVKESK. CDR3 bases: TGTGCCAGCAGCCTAGCCGGGACAGGGGTTCAAGAGACCCAGTACTTC. This codes for CASSLAGTGVQETQYF.

The chain is built from TRBV27 and TRBJ2-2; TRBD1 is a possible D gene (5 bases). The CDR3 runs 14 residues. The germline V gene encodes CDR1 MNHEY and CDR2 SMNVEV (reference sequence). V lost 7 bases and J lost 4, with 13 bases in between. The CDR3 region is CASTLTGFTGELFF. CDR3 in DNA: TGTGCCAGCACCCTAACAGGATTCACCGGGGAGCTGTTTTTT.

This chain joins TRBV5-1 and TRBJ1-1; TRBD1 matches 12 bases. This CDR3 has 15 amino acids. Per germline, CDR1 SGHRS and CDR2 YFSETQ. Trimming cost V 3 bases and J 5 bases; bases outside gene matches: 5. CDR3 DNA sequence: TGCGCCAGCAGCTCGGGACAGGGGGCGCGGACTGAAGCTTTCTTT. Amino acid sequence: CASSSGQGARTEAFF.

The genes are TRBV28 and TRBJ1-6; D is ambiguous. CDR3 size: 16 residues. Between the trimmed V and J ends, which lost 3 bases and 2 bases, there was a span of 11 bases. Germline CDR1 reads MDHEN; CDR2 reads SYDVKM. The CDR3 DNA reads TGTGCCAGCAGTTTGACACTCAGAACCTATAATTCACCCCTCCACTTT. This codes for CASSLTLRTYNSPLHF.

The chain recombines TRBV11-2 with TRBJ2-7, with D perhaps TRBD1 (6 bases). The CDR3 extends over 14 amino acids. Germline lookup yields CDR1 SGHAT and CDR2 FQNNGV. The V end was cut by 5 bases, the J end by 2 bases, with 13 bases between. The CDR3 nucleotides are TGTGCCAGCAGCGCCACCCAGGGGACCTACGAGCAGTACTTC. It translates to CASSATQGTYEQYF.

The CDR3 DNA is TGCAGTGCTTCGGTGAACACTGAAGCTTTCTTT. Its translation is CSASVNTEAFF. The chain couples TRBV20-1 to TRBJ1-1; D uncertain. This CDR3 region has 11 residues. Between the trimmed V and J ends, which lost 5 bases and 0 bases, there was a span of 4 bases. Per the germline V gene, CDR1 is DFQATT and CDR2 is SNEGSKA (reference sequence).